The clone carrying this TCR beta chain came up a few times. This record comes from a study of blood T cell repertoires in COVID-19. The assay was immunoSEQ multiplex PCR, and TCRdb's table has in-frame clones only and misses some. The table has some 130,000 clones, about 79% seen once; the top ten hold 3% to 4.5%. CDR1 and CDR2 from the germline V gene are MNHEY and SMNVEV (reference sequence). V was trimmed by 5 bases and J by 4 bases, leaving 17 bases between them. This CDR3 contains 15 residues. The chain has TRBV27 and TRBJ1-1; D is undetermined. The TCR sequence derives from a woman older than 75 with acute or convalescent COVID-19. Sample: peripheral blood. The CDR3 region has the DNA TGTGCCAGCAGTCGGACGACTGGGAGAGCCACTGAAGCTTTCTTT. Protein sequence: CASSRTTGRATEAFF.